A single sample gave rise to the 8 T cell receptor beta chains below, sequenced in a study of beta chain features in type 1 diabetes. Expressed TCRB transcripts got sequenced, as all isolated RNA was reverse transcribed. Measured with immunoSEQ multiplex PCR; TCRdb has only the in-frame clones, and not every one. Here the sample spans about 360,000 clones, roughly 13% being singletons. The sequenced sample consisted of naive CD4+ T cells from blood. These receptors originate from a man between 18 and 29 years old in good health.

In this sample, this clone turned up a few times. The rearrangement joins TRBV28 to TRBJ1-6, with D tentatively TRBD1 (6 bases). This CDR3 region has 13 residues. CDR1 and CDR2 (germline): MDHEN, SYDVKM. Deletions cut 10 bases from V and 8 bases from J, with 15 bases between. The CDR3 DNA sequence: TGTGCCACCTTTCTCCGGACAGATTCACCCCTCCACTTT. This translates into CATFLRTDSPLHF.

This clone has only a few counts. The chain joins TRBV5-1 to TRBJ2-5; no firm D call. Trimming took 2 bases from V and 5 from J, leaving 10 bases between them. The germline V gene has CDR1 SGHRS and CDR2 YFSETQ. The CDR3 loop spans 13 amino acids. This chain's CDR3 is CASSFSSEETQYF. In nucleotides, the CDR3 is TGCGCCAGCAGCTTTTCGTCGGAGGAGACCCAGTACTTC.

The chain uses TRBV9 and TRBJ2-6; weak D call: TRBD1 (6 bases). Germline CDR1 SGDLS, CDR2 YYNGEE. This CDR3 contains 15 residues. Trimming cost V 4 bases and J 4 bases, with 12 bases left between them. The CDR3 DNA sequence: TGTGCCAGCAGCATCAGGGGAGCCGGGGCCAACGTCCTGACTTTC. Protein product: CASSIRGAGANVLTF.

The rearrangement uses TRBV28 and TRBJ2-7; unclear D gene. V lost 6 bases and J 4 bases, leaving 13 bases between the germline ends. The CDR3 is made up of 13 amino acids. Germline V lookup: CDR1 MDHEN, CDR2 SYDVKM. The CDR3 reads CASSRPSRYEQYF. Here the CDR3 DNA reads TGTGCCAGCAGCCGACCCTCGAGGTACGAGCAGTACTTC.

The rearrangement joins TRBV6-5 to TRBJ1-4, with a weak D call TRBD1 (5 bases). Germline V gives CDR1 MNHEY, CDR2 SVGAGI. The CDR3 covers 15 residues. The V and J ends lost 5 bases and 5 bases respectively, with 15 bases between them. Here the CDR3 DNA reads TGTGCCAGCAGTGCGACCAGGGCAAGGAATGAAAAACTGTTTTTT. Residues: CASSATRARNEKLFF.

This clone turned up a few times. This chain joins TRBV7-2 and TRBJ1-1, with D tentatively TRBD1 (5 bases). The CDR3 totals 14 residues. Germline values: CDR1 SGHTA, CDR2 FQGNSA. Deletions cut 0 bases from V and 7 bases from J, with 12 bases between. The CDR3 loop reads CASSLAGRDLEAFF. In DNA form, the CDR3 reads TGTGCCAGCAGCTTAGCGGGGCGAGACCTTGAAGCTTTCTTT.

This clone has a handful of counts. CDR3 bases: TGTGCCAGCAGCTTAATGGCAGGGAGGGGCGAGCAGTACTTC. Its translation: CASSLMAGRGEQYF. The chain couples TRBV7-3 to TRBJ2-7; TRBD2 aligns across 7 bases. Germline V lookup: CDR1 SGHTA, CDR2 FQGTGA. CDR3 size: 14 residues. V trimming: 1 base; J trimming: 6 bases; junction bases outside the gene matches: 6.

V is TRBV28 and J is TRBJ2-5, with D maybe TRBD2 (6 bases). Trimming took 1 base from V and 7 from J, leaving 7 bases between them. CDR1 is MDHEN, CDR2 SYDVKM, per germline. CDR3 size: 12 residues. The CDR3 DNA follows: TGTGCCAGCAGTTTATCCGGGGGGACCCAGTACTTC. This codes for CASSLSGGTQYF.